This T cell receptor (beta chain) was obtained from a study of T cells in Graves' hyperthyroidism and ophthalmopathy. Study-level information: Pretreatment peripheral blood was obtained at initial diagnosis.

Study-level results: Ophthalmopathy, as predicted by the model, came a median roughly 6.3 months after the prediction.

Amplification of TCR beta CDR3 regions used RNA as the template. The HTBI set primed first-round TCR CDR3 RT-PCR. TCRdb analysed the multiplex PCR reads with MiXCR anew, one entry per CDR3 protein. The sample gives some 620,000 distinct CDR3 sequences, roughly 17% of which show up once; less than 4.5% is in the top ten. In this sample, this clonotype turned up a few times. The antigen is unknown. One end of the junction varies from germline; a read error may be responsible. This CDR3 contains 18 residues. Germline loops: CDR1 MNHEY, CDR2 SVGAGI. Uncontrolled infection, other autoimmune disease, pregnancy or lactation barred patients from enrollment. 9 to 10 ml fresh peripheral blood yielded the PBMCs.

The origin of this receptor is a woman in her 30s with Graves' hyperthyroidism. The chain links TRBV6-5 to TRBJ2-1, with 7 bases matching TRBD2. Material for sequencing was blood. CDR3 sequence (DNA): TGTGCCAGCAGTTACTGGGGTAGCGGGTTGAGCTCCCACAATGAGCAGTTCTTC. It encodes CASSYWGSGLSSHNEQFF.